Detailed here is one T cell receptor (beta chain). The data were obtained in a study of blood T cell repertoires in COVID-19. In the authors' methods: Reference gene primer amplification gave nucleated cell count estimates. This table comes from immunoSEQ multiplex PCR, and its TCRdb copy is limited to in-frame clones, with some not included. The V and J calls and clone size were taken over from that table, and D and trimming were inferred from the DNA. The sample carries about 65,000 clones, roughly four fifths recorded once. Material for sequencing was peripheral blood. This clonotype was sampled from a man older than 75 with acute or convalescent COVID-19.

The CDR3 sequence is CASSRGGVTGELFF. CDR3 in DNA: TGTGCCAGCAGCCGTGGAGGGGTCACCGGGGAGCTGTTTTTT. The rearrangement uses TRBV6-5 and TRBJ2-2, with D possibly matching TRBD2 (6 bases). The CDR3 is made up of 14 amino acids. Deletions cut 6 bases from V and 4 bases from J, with 12 bases between. Germline V CDR1 and CDR2: MNHEY, SVGAGI.